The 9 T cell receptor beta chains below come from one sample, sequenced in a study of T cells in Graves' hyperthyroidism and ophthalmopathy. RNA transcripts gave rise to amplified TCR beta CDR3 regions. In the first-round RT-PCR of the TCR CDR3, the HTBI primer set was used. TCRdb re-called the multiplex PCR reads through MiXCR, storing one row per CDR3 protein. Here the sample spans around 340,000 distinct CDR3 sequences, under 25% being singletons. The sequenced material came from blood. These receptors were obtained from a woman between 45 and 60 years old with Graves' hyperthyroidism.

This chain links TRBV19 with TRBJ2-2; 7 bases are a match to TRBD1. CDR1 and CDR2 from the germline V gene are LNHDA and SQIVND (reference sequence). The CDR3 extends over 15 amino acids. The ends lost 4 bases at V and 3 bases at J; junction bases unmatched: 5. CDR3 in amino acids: CASSRYRGDTGELFF. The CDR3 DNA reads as TGTGCCAGTAGTAGGTACAGGGGCGACACCGGGGAGCTGTTTTTT.

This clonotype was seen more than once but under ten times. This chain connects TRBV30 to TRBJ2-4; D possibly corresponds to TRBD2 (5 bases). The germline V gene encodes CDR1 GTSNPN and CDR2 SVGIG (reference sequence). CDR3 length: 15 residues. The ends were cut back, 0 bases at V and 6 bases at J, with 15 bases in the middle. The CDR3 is CAWSVLGGRANIQYF. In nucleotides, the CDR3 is TGTGCCTGGAGTGTACTCGGAGGTCGGGCAAACATTCAGTACTTC.

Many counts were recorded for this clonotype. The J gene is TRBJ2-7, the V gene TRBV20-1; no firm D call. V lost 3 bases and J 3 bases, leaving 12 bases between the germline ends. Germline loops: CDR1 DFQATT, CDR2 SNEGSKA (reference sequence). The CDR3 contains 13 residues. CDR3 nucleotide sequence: TGCAGTGCTAGTTCCCCCAGCCTCTACGAGCAGTACTTC. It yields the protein CSASSPSLYEQYF.

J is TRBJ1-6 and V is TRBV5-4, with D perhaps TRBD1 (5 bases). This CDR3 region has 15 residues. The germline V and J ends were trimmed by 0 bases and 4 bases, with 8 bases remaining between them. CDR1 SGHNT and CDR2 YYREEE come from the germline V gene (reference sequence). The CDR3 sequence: CASSLAGLYNSPLHF. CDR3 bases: TGTGCCAGCAGCTTGGCGGGACTATATAATTCACCCCTCCACTTT.

CDR3 sequence (DNA): TGTGCCAGCAGCTTAGGGACAGGGTCGGTTGAGCAGTTCTTC. Amino acids: CASSLGTGSVEQFF. The chain joins TRBV7-9 to TRBJ2-1, with 8 bases aligning to TRBD1. Trimming cost V 1 base and J 9 bases; bases outside gene matches: 5. Per germline, CDR1 SEHNR and CDR2 FQNEAQ (reference sequence). This CDR3 region has 14 residues.

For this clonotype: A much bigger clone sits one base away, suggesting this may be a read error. This CDR3 reads CGAREHAIAKNIQYF. The CDR3 DNA is TGCGGTGCTAGAGAGCACGCCATAGCCAAAAACATTCAGTACTTC. The chain has TRBV20-1 and TRBJ2-4, with unresolved D. Germline loops: CDR1 DFQATT, CDR2 SNEGSKA (reference sequence). The CDR3 is made up of 15 amino acids.

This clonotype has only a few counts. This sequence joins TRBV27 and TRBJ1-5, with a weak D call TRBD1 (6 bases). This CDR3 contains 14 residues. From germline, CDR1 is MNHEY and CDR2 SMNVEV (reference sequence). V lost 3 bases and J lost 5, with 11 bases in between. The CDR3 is CASSFRGLDQPQHF. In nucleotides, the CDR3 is TGTGCCAGCAGTTTTAGGGGGTTGGATCAGCCCCAGCATTTT.

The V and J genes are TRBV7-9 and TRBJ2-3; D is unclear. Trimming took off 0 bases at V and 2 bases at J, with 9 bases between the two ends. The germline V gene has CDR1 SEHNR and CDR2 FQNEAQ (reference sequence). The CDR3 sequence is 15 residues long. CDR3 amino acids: CASSLALGYTDTQYF. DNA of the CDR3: TGTGCCAGCAGCTTAGCACTCGGCTACACAGATACGCAGTATTTT.

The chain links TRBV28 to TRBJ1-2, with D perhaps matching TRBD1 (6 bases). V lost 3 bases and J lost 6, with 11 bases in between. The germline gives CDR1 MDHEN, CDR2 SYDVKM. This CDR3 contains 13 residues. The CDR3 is CASSFARGDGYTF. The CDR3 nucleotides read TGTGCCAGCAGTTTTGCCAGGGGTGATGGCTACACCTTC.